Listed below are T cell receptor beta chains from one sample, sequenced in a study of cytomegalovirus exposure and HLA in healthy donors. Assay used: immunoSEQ multiplex PCR; TCRdb lists only in-frame clones, some missing. Among nearly 110,000 clones, around four fifths were seen once, and the ten largest hold about 1.6%. The sample taken for sequencing was PBMCs. These receptors were collected from a man aged 50 to 59 in good health and CMV-seronegative. CDR3s include the opening cysteine and the closing phenylalanine or tryptophan. D genes are given only for firm matches. Size is stated for part of the rows, as once, few or many counts, or as a class when the clone is expanded.

v_gene,j_gene,abundance,d_gene,CDR3aa,CDR3nt
TRBV4-1,TRBJ1-5,.,.,CASSQTPRDNSNQPQHF,TGCGCCAGCAGCCAAACGCCCAGGGACAATAGCAATCAGCCCCAGCATTTT
TRBV6-1,TRBJ1-5,once,TRBD1,CASSQVPGQGYQPQHF,TGTGCCAGCAGTCAAGTGCCGGGACAGGGCTATCAGCCCCAGCATTTT
TRBV19,TRBJ1-5,.,.,CASSSDSYSNQPQHF,TGTGCCAGTAGTTCTGACAGCTATAGCAATCAGCCCCAGCATTTT
TRBV6-1,TRBJ1-3,.,.,CASSEIAGNTIYF,TGTGCCAGCAGTGAAATCGCCGGGAACACCATATATTTT
TRBV5-4,TRBJ2-3,.,.,CASSPSGRGTDTQYF,TGTGCCAGCAGCCCGTCGGGGAGAGGCACAGATACGCAGTATTTT
TRBV7-9,TRBJ2-3,.,TRBD1,CASSLALGQGTDTQYF,TGTGCCAGCAGCTTAGCGCTAGGACAGGGGACAGATACGCAGTATTTT
TRBV4-1,TRBJ2-3,.,TRBD1,CASSLGQGEADTQYF,TGCGCCAGCAGCCTGGGACAGGGGGAGGCAGATACGCAGTATTTT
TRBV6-6,TRBJ2-3,once,TRBD1,CASSQGQGIDTQYF,TGTGCCAGCAGTCAGGGACAGGGGATTGATACGCAGTATTTT
TRBV5-1,TRBJ2-1,.,.,CASSLAQGPRNEQFF,TGCGCCAGCAGCTTGGCACAGGGTCCCCGCAATGAGCAGTTCTTC
TRBV4-3,TRBJ2-4,.,.,CASSQDRGIQYF,TGCGCCAGCAGCCAAGACAGGGGCATTCAGTACTTC
TRBV12-5,TRBJ1-6,.,.,CASGSVGPGNSPLHF,TGTGCTAGTGGTTCCGTGGGTCCAGGGAATTCACCCCTCCACTTT
TRBV7-9,TRBJ2-5,few,.,CASSLIRVPETQYF,TGTGCCAGCAGCTTAATCAGGGTCCCAGAGACCCAGTACTTC
TRBV28,TRBJ1-5,.,TRBD1,CASSFGTGGLQPQHF,TGTGCCAGCAGTTTTGGGACAGGGGGCCTCCAGCCCCAGCATTTT
TRBV29-1,TRBJ2-1,.,TRBD1,CSLRLGTGGRNEQFF,TGCAGCCTAAGGTTGGGGACAGGGGGTAGGAATGAGCAGTTCTTC
TRBV7-2,TRBJ1-2,.,.,CASSLLRGGYGYTF,TGTGCCAGCAGCTTACTTAGGGGGGGCTATGGCTACACCTTC
TRBV12-5,TRBJ1-6,.,.,CASGRDNFSPLHF,TGTGCTAGCGGCCGGGACAACTTTTCACCCCTCCACTTT
TRBV6-6,TRBJ1-6,.,.,CASSPTISSYNSPLHF,TGTGCCAGCAGTCCAACAATAAGCTCCTATAATTCACCCCTCCACTTT
TRBV5-4,TRBJ2-5,.,.,CASSLRVAAETQYF,TGTGCCAGCAGCTTGCGGGTTGCGGCAGAGACCCAGTACTTC
TRBV18,TRBJ1-5,few,.,CASSVGGNSNQPQHF,TGTGCCAGCTCAGTTGGGGGGAATAGCAATCAGCCCCAGCATTTT
TRBV7-9,TRBJ2-3,.,TRBD2,CASSLPGGLFTDTQYF,TGTGCCAGCAGCTTACCGGGGGGGCTTTTCACAGATACGCAGTATTTT
TRBV5-4,TRBJ1-1,.,.,CASSTRVKSNTEAFF,TGTGCCAGCAGCACCAGGGTCAAATCGAACACTGAAGCTTTCTTT
TRBV6-5,TRBJ2-1,once,TRBD2,CASSRLAGGQNEQFF,TGTGCCAGCAGTCGGCTAGCGGGGGGGCAGAATGAGCAGTTCTTC
TRBV6-4,TRBJ2-3,.,TRBD2,CASSDLAGGLTDTQYF,TGTGCCAGCAGTGACCTAGCGGGGGGTTTGACAGATACGCAGTATTTT
TRBV7-2,TRBJ2-3,once,TRBD1,CASSPLSQGADTQYF,TGTGCCAGCAGCCCGCTTTCACAGGGGGCGGATACGCAGTATTTT
TRBV2,TRBJ2-2,.,TRBD2,CASSEVGGREPNTGELFF,TGTGCCAGCAGTGAAGTCGGCGGGAGGGAGCCGAACACCGGGGAGCTGTTTTTT
TRBV19,TRBJ2-3,.,.,CASSLYHGNTQYF,TGTGCCAGTAGTCTCTATCACGGTAATACGCAGTATTTT
TRBV10-2,TRBJ2-2,.,TRBD2,CASSAHRLAGNTGELFF,TGCGCCAGCAGTGCTCACAGACTAGCGGGGAACACCGGGGAGCTGTTTTTT
TRBV5-1,TRBJ2-1,few,TRBD2,CASSGRLASTHNEQFF,TGCGCCAGCAGCGGCCGACTAGCATCTACCCACAATGAGCAGTTCTTC
TRBV7-9,TRBJ1-2,.,.,CASRSTVNYGCTF,TGTGCCAGCAGATCGACGGTTAACTATGGCTGCACCTTC
TRBV10-2,TRBJ1-1,.,TRBD1,CASRGTGGAYTEAFF,TGCGCCAGCAGAGGGACAGGGGGCGCCTACACTGAAGCTTTCTTT
TRBV7-6,TRBJ2-6,.,TRBD1,CASSPGTGFSGANVLTF,TGTGCCAGCAGCCCCGGGACAGGTTTCTCTGGGGCCAACGTCCTGACTTTC
TRBV5-6,TRBJ2-1,.,TRBD2,CASSLWASGTNEQFF,TGTGCCAGCAGCTTGTGGGCTAGCGGAACCAATGAGCAGTTCTTC